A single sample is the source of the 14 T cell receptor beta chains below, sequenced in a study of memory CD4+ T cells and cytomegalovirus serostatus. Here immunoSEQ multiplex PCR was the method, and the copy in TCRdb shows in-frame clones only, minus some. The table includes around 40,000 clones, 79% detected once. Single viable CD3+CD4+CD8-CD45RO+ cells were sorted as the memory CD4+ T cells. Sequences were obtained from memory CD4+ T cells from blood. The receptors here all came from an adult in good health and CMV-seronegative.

The CDR3 DNA reads as TGTGCCAGCAGCCCGGGACGGTTCCACGAGCAGTACTTC. The encoded protein is CASSPGRFHEQYF. This chain connects TRBV11-1 to TRBJ2-7, with D perhaps matching TRBD1 or TRBD2 (5 bases each). From germline, CDR1 is SGHAT and CDR2 FQDESV (reference sequence). CDR3 length: 13 amino acids. V gave up 5 bases and J gave up 5 bases, with 13 bases separating them.

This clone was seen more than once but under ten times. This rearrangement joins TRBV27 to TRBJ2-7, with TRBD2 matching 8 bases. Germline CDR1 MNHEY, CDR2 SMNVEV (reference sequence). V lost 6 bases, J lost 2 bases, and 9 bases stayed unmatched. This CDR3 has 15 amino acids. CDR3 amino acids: CASSPGGARTYEQYF. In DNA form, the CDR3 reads TGTGCCAGCAGCCCCGGGGGGGCAAGAACCTACGAGCAGTACTTC.

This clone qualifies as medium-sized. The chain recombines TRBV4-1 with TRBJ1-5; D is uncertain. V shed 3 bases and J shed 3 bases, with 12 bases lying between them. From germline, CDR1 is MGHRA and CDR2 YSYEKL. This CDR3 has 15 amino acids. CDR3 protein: CASSHQKGVNQPQHF. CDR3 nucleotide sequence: TGCGCCAGCAGCCACCAAAAGGGAGTCAATCAGCCCCAGCATTTT.

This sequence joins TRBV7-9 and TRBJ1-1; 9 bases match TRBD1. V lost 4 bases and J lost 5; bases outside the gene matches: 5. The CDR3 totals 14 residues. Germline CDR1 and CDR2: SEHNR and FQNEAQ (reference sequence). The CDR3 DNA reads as TGTGCCAGCAGCTGGGGACAGGGAAATACTGAAGCTTTCTTT. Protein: CASSWGQGNTEAFF.

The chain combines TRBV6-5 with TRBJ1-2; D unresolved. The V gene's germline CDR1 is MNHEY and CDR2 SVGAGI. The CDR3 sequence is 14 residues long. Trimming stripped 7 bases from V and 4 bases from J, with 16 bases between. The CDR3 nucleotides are TGTGCCAGCACCTCGCCAGCGCTTGGCTATGGCTACACCTTC. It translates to CASTSPALGYGYTF.

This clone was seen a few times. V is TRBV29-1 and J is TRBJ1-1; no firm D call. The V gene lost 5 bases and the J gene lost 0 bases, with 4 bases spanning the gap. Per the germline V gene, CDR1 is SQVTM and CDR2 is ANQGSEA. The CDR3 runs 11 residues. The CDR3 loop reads CSVWVNTEAFF. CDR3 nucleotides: TGCAGCGTTTGGGTGAACACTGAAGCTTTCTTT.

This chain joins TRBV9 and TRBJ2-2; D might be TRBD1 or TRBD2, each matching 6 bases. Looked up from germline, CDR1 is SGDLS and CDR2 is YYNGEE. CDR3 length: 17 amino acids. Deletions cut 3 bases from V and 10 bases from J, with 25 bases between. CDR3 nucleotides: TGTGCCAGCAGCGAGGGTCTTTTTTGGGGGGCAGAGGTGGAGCTGTTTTTT. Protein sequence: CASSEGLFWGAEVELFF. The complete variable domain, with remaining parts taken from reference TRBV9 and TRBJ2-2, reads DSGVTQTPKHLITATGQRVTLRCSPRSGDLSVYWYQQSLDQGLQFLIQYYNGEERAKGNILERFSAQQFPDLHSELNLSSLELGDSALYFCASSEGLFWGAEVELFFGEGSRLTVL.

The DNA of the CDR3 is TGCGCCAGCAGTGGAGGCGGGGGGGGATTCAGCTCCTACAATGAGCAGTTCTTC. Protein sequence: CASSGGGGGFSSYNEQFF. The chain couples TRBV10-1 to TRBJ2-1; 9 bases line up with TRBD2. The CDR3 runs 18 residues. The V segment lost 4 bases and the J segment 0 bases; nucleotides outside the gene matches: 10. CDR1 is WNHNN and CDR2 is SYGVQD in the germline V gene (reference sequence).

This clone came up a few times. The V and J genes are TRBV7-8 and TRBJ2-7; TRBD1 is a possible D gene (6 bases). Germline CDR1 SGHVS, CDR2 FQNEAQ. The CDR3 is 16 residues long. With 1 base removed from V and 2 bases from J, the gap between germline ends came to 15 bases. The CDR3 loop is CASSLVGQQPPYEQYF. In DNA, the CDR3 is TGTGCCAGCAGCTTAGTAGGACAGCAACCTCCCTACGAGCAGTACTTC.

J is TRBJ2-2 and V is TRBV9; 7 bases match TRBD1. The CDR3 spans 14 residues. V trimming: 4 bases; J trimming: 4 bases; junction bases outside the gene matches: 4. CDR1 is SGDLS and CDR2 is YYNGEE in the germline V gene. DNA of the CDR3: TGTGCCAGCAGCACGGGACAGTTCACCGGGGAGCTGTTTTTT. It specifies CASSTGQFTGELFF.

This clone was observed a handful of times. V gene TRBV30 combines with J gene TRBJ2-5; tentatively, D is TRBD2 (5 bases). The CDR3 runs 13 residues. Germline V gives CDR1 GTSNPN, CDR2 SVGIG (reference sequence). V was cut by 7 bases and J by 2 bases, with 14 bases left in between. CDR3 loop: CASTGRTQETQYF. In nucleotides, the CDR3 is TGTGCCTCCACCGGACGGACTCAAGAGACCCAGTACTTC.

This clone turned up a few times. The CDR3 nucleotides read TGCGCCAGCAGCAGGCCGGGACAGCGTATGAACACTGAAGCTTTCTTT. This encodes CASSRPGQRMNTEAFF. The rearrangement links TRBV5-1 to TRBJ1-1; 7 bases agree with TRBD1. Germline V lookup: CDR1 SGHRS, CDR2 YFSETQ. The V segment lost 4 bases and the J segment 0 bases; nucleotides outside the gene matches: 9. CDR3 size: 16 residues.

The CDR3 loop is CASRSQGAITF. CDR3 nucleotide sequence: TGTGCCAGCAGGTCCCAGGGGGCGATTACCTTC. The chain recombines TRBV6-6 with TRBJ1-2; 8 bases align to TRBD1. Trimming took 6 bases from V and 14 from J; bases not matched to a gene: 8. The germline V gene has CDR1 MNHNY and CDR2 SVGAGI (reference sequence). The CDR3 totals 11 residues.

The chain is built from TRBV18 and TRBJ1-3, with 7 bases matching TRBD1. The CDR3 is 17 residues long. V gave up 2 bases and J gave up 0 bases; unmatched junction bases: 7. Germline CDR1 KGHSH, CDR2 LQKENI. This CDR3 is CASSPSTGLYSGNTIYF. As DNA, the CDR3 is TGTGCCAGCTCACCATCGACAGGGTTGTACTCTGGAAACACCATATATTTT.